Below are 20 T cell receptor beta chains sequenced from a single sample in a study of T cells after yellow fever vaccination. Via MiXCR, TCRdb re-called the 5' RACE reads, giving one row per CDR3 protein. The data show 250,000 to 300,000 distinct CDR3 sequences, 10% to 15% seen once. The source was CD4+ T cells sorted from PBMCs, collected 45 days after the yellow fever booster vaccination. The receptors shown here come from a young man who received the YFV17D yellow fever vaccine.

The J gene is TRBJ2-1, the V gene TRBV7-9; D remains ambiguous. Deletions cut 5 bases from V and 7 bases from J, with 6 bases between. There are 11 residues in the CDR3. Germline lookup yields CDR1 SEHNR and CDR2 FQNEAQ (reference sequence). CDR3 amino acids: CASSPQNEQFF. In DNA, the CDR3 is TGTGCCAGCAGCCCCCAGAATGAGCAGTTCTTC.

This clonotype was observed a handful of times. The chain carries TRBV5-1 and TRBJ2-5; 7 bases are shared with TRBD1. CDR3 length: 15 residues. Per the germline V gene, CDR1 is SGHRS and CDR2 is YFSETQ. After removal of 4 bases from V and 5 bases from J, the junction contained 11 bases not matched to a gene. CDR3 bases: TGCGCCAGCAGCGTAGAAGGGGGCGCTTGGGAGACCCAGTACTTC. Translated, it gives CASSVEGGAWETQYF. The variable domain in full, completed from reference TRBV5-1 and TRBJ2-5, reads KAGVTQTPRYLIKTRGQQVTLSCSPISGHRSVSWYQQTPGQGLQFLFEYFSETQRNKGNFPGRFSGRQFSNSRSEMNVSTLELGDSALYLCASSVEGGAWETQYFGPGTRLLVL.

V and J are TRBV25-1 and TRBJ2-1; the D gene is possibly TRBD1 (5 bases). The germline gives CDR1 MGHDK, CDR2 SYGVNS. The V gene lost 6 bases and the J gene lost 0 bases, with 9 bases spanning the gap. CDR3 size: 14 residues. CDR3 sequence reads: CASRRGSSYNEQFF. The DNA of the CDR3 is TGTGCCAGCAGAAGGGGAAGCTCCTACAATGAGCAGTTCTTC.

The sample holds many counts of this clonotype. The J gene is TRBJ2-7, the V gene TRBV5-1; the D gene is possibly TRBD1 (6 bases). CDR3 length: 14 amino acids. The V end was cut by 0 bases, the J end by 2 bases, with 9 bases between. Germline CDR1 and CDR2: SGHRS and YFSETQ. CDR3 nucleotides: TGCGCCAGCAGCTTGGGTGCAGGGGCCTACGAGCAGTACTTC. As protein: CASSLGAGAYEQYF. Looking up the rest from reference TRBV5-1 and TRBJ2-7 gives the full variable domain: KAGVTQTPRYLIKTRGQQVTLSCSPISGHRSVSWYQQTPGQGLQFLFEYFSETQRNKGNFPGRFSGRQFSNSRSEMNVSTLELGDSALYLCASSLGAGAYEQYFGPGTRLTVT.

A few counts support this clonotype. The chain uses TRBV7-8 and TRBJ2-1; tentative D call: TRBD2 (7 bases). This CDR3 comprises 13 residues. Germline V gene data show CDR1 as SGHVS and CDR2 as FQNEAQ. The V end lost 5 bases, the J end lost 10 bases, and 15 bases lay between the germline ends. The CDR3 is CASSLRTGGEQFF. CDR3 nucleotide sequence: TGTGCCAGCAGCCTCCGGACGGGGGGCGAGCAGTTCTTC.

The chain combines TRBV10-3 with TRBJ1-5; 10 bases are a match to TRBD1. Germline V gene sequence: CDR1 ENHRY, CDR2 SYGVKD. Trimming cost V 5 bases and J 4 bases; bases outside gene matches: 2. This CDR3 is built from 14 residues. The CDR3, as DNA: TGTGCCATCAGTTTGGACAGGGGGAATCAGCCCCAGCATTTT. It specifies CAISLDRGNQPQHF.

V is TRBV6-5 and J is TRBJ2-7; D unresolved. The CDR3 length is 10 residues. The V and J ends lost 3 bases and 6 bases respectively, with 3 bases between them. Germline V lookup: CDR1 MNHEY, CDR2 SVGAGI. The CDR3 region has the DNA TGTGCCAGCAGTTATGGCGAGCAGTACTTC. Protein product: CASSYGEQYF.

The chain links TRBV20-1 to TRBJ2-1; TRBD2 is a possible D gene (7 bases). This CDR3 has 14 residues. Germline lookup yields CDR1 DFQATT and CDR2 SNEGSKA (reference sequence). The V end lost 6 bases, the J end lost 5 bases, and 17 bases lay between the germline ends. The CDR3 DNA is TGCAGTGCCGCACAGGGAGGGGGGCACAATGAGCAGTTCTTC. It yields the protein CSAAQGGGHNEQFF.

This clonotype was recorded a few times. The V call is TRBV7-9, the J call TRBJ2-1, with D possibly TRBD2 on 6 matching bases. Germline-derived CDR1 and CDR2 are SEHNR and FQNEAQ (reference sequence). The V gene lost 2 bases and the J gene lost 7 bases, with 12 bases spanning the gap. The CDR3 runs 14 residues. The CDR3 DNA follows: TGTGCCAGCAGCTTATCGGGAGAGCGGAATGAGCAGTTCTTC. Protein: CASSLSGERNEQFF.

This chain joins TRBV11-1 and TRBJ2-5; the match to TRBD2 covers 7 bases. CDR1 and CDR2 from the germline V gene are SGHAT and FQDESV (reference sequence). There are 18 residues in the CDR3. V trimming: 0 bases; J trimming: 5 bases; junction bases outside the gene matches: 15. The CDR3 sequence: CASSLAEASGPLGETQYF. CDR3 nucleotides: TGTGCCAGCAGCTTAGCAGAGGCTAGCGGACCTCTCGGGGAGACCCAGTACTTC.

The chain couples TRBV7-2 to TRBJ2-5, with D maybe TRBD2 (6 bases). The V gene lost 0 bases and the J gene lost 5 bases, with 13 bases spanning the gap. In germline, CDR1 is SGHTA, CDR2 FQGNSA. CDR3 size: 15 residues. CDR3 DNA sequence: TGTGCCAGCAGCTTAGCGGCGGAGGGCCGTGAGACCCAGTACTTC. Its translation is CASSLAAEGRETQYF.

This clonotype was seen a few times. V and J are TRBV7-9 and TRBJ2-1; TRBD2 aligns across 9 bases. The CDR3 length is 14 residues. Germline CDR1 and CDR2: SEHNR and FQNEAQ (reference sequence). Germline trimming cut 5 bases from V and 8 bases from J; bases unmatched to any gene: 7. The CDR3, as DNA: TGTGCCAGCAGCCCCGGGACTAGCTGGTATGAGCAGTTCTTC. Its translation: CASSPGTSWYEQFF.

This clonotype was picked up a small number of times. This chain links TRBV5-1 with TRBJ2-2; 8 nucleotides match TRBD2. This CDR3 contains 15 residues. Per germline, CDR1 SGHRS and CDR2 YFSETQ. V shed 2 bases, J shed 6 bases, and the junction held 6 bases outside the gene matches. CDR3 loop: CASSLSAGVPGELFF. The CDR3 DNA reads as TGCGCCAGCAGCTTATCAGCGGGAGTCCCCGGGGAGCTGTTTTTT.

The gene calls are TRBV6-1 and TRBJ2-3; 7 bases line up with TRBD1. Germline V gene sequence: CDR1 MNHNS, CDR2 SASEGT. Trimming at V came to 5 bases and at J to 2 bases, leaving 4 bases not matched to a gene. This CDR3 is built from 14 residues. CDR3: CASSRGLNTDTQYF. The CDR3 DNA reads TGTGCCAGCAGTAGGGGGCTGAACACAGATACGCAGTATTTT.

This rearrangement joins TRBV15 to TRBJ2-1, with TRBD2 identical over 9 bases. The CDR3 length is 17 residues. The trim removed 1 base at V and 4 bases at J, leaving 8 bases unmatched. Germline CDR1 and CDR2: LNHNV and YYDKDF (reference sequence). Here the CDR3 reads CATSRVGGGRVYNEQFF. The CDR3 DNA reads TGTGCCACCAGCAGAGTGGGTGGCGGGAGGGTTTACAATGAGCAGTTCTTC. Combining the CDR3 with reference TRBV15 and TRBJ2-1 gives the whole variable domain DAMVIQNPRYQVTQFGKPVTLSCSQTLNHNVMYWYQQKSSQAPKLLFHYYDKDFNNEADTPDNFQSRRPNTSFCFLDIRSPGLGDTAMYLCATSRVGGGRVYNEQFFGPGTRLTVL.

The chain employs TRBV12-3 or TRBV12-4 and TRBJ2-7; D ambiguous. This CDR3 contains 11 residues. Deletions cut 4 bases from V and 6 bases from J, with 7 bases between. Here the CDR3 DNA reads TGTGCCAGCAGTTCCCGATTCGAGCAGTACTTC. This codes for CASSSRFEQYF.

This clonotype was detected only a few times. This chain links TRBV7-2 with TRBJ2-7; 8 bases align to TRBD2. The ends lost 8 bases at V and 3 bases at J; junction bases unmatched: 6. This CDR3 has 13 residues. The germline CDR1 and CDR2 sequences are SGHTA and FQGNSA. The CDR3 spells CASVPAGGYEQYF. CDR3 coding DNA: TGTGCCAGCGTACCGGCGGGGGGCTACGAGCAGTACTTC.

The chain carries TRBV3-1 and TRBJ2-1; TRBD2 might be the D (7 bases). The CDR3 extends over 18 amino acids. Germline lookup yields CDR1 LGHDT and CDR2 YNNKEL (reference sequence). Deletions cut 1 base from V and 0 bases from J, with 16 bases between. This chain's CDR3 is CASSQVPGGLSSYNEQFF. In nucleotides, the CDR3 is TGTGCCAGCAGCCAAGTTCCGGGGGGCCTGAGCTCCTACAATGAGCAGTTCTTC.

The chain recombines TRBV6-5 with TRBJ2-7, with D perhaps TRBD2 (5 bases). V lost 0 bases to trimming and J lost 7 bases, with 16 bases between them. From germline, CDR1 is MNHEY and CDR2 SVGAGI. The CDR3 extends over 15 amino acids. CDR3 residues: CASSYSRPGLGEQYF. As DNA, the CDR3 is TGTGCCAGCAGTTACTCGCGTCCGGGGTTAGGAGAGCAGTACTTC.

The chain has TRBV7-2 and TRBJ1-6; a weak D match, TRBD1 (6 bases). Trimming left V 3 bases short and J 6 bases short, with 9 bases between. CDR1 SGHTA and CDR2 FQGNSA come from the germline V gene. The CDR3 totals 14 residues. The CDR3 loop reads CASSFGQRNSPLHF. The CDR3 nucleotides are TGTGCCAGCAGCTTTGGACAGCGTAATTCACCCCTCCACTTT.